The 6 T cell receptor beta chains in this list originate from one sample, sequenced in a study of long-term antiretroviral therapy in people with HIV. Assay version v3.0 of immunoSEQ was used, and it was run at survey level. Here immunoSEQ multiplex PCR was the method, and the copy in TCRdb shows in-frame clones only, minus some. This sample carries over 30,000 clones, roughly nine tenths of them seen once, and the ten largest clones take around 13%. The specimen comprised unsorted PBMCs, sampled 1.1 years after starting antiretroviral therapy. Source of these receptors: a young man with HIV.

The chain uses TRBV18 and TRBJ1-2; no firm D call. V was pared by 5 bases and J by 6 bases, with 19 bases between. The CDR3 loop spans 15 amino acids. Germline V gene sequence: CDR1 KGHSH, CDR2 LQKENI. The CDR3 DNA sequence: TGTGCCAGCTCATTTACAGCGGGAACCGGGGATGGCTACACCTTC. Translating it yields CASSFTAGTGDGYTF.

The rearrangement joins TRBV4-2 to TRBJ1-2, with TRBD1 matching over 9 bases. Germline V gives CDR1 LGHNA, CDR2 YNFKEQ. CDR3 length: 16 amino acids. V lost 0 bases, J lost 3 bases, and 5 bases stayed unmatched. The CDR3 sequence: CASSQESTGGYYGYTF. The CDR3 nucleotides read TGTGCCAGCAGCCAAGAAAGCACAGGGGGCTACTATGGCTACACCTTC.

This clone appeared a few times. The chain combines TRBV13 with TRBJ2-7; D call uncertain. V lost 4 bases and J 1 base, leaving 2 bases between the germline ends. The CDR3 covers 11 residues. Germline V gives CDR1 PRHDT, CDR2 FYEKMQ (reference sequence). Written as DNA, the CDR3 is TGTGCCAGCAGCTCTTCCTACGAGCAGTACTTC. It yields the protein CASSSSYEQYF.

This clone was recorded once. The gene calls are TRBV19 and TRBJ1-1; possibly TRBD1 for D (5 bases). V was pared by 1 base and J by 4 bases, with 16 bases between. The germline V gene encodes CDR1 LNHDA and CDR2 SQIVND (reference sequence). The CDR3 is 16 amino acids. CDR3 sequence reads: CASSIAGIGERTEAFF. The CDR3 DNA reads as TGTGCCAGTAGTATAGCAGGGATTGGAGAGCGCACTGAAGCTTTCTTT. The entire variable domain, with the rest obtained from reference TRBV19 and TRBJ1-1, is as follows: DGGITQSPKYLFRKEGQNVTLSCEQNLNHDAMYWYRQDPGQGLRLIYYSQIVNDFQKGDIAEGYSVSREKKESFPLTVTSAQKNPTAFYLCASSIAGIGERTEAFFGQGTRLTVV.

This clone was counted a few times. The chain uses TRBV5-6 and TRBJ1-1; D is possibly TRBD1 (5 bases). V shed 2 bases and J shed 4 bases, with 12 bases lying between them. The CDR3 sequence is 14 residues long. CDR1 and CDR2 from the germline V gene are SGHDT and YYEEEE. The CDR3 reads CASSFGTPGTEAFF. The CDR3 DNA reads TGTGCCAGCAGCTTTGGGACCCCGGGCACTGAAGCTTTCTTT.

J is TRBJ1-3 and V is TRBV2; no firm D call. The V gene's germline CDR1 is SNHLY and CDR2 FYNNEI. V was clipped by 4 bases and J by 2 bases, with 6 bases between them. The CDR3 loop spans 13 amino acids. The CDR3 loop is CASSAHTGNTIYF. CDR3 DNA sequence: TGTGCCAGCAGTGCCCACACTGGAAACACCATATATTTT.